Below, 29 T cell receptor beta chains from the same sample are listed, as sequenced in a study of T cells after posttransplantation cyclophosphamide. Libraries were prepared by immunoSEQ multiplex PCR; TCRdb keeps only in-frame clonotypes and omits some of them. This record lists some 16,000 clones, none seen once only, and the top ten clones contain about 0.54%. Busulfan-fludarabine conditioning, marrow transplant, and cyclophosphamide on days +3 and +4 were administered. Sequencing used PBMCs, obtained after allogeneic stem cell transplant with posttransplant cyclophosphamide. The receptors originated from a female patient in her 30s who received an allogeneic stem cell transplant from a related donor, was CMV-positive, and had no GVHD. These T cells may partly come from the graft donor.

This clone was counted between two and nine times. This likely traces to a read error, being one base from a far larger clone. Other DNA sequences in the sample encode the same CDR3. The chain has TRBV2 and TRBJ2-7, with TRBD2 as a possible D gene (6 bases). The CDR3 spans 14 residues. The germline CDR1 and CDR2 sequences are SNHLY and FYNNEI. DNA for the CDR3: TGCGCCAGCACCCGGGACTTACCTAGCTACGAGCAGTACTTC. Its translation: CASTRDLPSYEQYF. The variable domain in full, completed from reference TRBV2 and TRBJ2-7, reads EPEVTQTPSHQVTQMGQEVILRCVPISNHLYFYWYRQILGQKVEFLVSFYNNEISEKSEIFDDQFSVERPDGSNFTLKIRSTKLEDSAMYFCASTRDLPSYEQYFGPGTRLTVT.

This clone was recorded many times. V gene TRBV5-4 combines with J gene TRBJ2-5; perhaps TRBD2 as D (6 bases). This CDR3 is built from 13 residues. Germline lookup yields CDR1 SGHNT and CDR2 YYREEE (reference sequence). Trimming stripped 4 bases from V and 3 bases from J, with 10 bases between. CDR3 sequence (DNA): TGTGCCAGCAGCCGGGACTTAAAAGAGACCCAGTACTTC. This gives the protein CASSRDLKETQYF. The variable domain in full, with the rest retrieved from reference TRBV5-4 and TRBJ2-5, is ETGVTQSPTHLIKTRGQQVTLRCSSQSGHNTVSWYQQALGQGPQFIFQYYREEENGRGNFPPRFSGLQFPNYSSELNVNALELDDSALYLCASSRDLKETQYFGPGTRLLVL.

This clone was counted ten times or more. The chain carries TRBV6-5 and TRBJ2-3; 7 nucleotides agree with TRBD1. CDR3 size: 15 residues. V lost 2 bases to trimming and J lost 5 bases; unmatched junction nucleotides: 7. Germline CDR1 and CDR2: MNHEY and SVGAGI. The chain's CDR3 is CASSYADRVIDTQYF. CDR3 sequence (DNA): TGTGCCAGCAGTTACGCAGACAGGGTAATAGATACGCAGTATTTT.

This clone was counted many times. The rearrangement joins TRBV4-2 to TRBJ2-2, with D perhaps TRBD2 (6 bases). Between the trimmed V and J ends, which lost 0 bases and 1 base, there was a span of 9 bases. CDR1 and CDR2 (germline): LGHNA, YNFKEQ. This CDR3 is built from 16 residues. Here the CDR3 reads CASSQEVGGNTGELFF. CDR3 nucleotides: TGTGCCAGCAGCCAAGAAGTGGGAGGGAACACCGGGGAGCTGTTTTTT.

This clone was counted ten times or more. The V gene is TRBV7-2, the J gene TRBJ2-2; TRBD2 aligns across 7 bases. CDR3 length: 15 residues. V dropped 3 bases and J dropped 5; count of bases not matched to a gene: 6. In germline, CDR1 is SGHTA, CDR2 FQGNSA. CDR3 protein: CASSFAGAGTGELFF. The DNA of the CDR3 is TGTGCCAGCAGCTTCGCGGGAGCCGGGACCGGGGAGCTGTTTTTT.

This clone is medium-sized by share. The chain combines TRBV5-1 with TRBJ2-7; TRBD1 agrees at 9 bases. This CDR3 is built from 15 residues. Germline CDR1 SGHRS, CDR2 YFSETQ. The V and J ends lost 0 bases and 2 bases, in that order; junction bases with no gene match: 3. The CDR3 loop is CASSLGTGEAYEQYF. In DNA, the CDR3 is TGCGCCAGCAGCTTGGGGACAGGGGAAGCCTACGAGCAGTACTTC.

The rearrangement uses TRBV29-1 and TRBJ2-1; a weak D match, TRBD2 (6 bases). The V end was cut by 3 bases, the J end by 1 base, with 10 bases between. The CDR3 runs 14 residues. Germline V lookup: CDR1 SQVTM, CDR2 ANQGSEA. CDR3: CSVEGGKSYNEQFF. In DNA form, the CDR3 reads TGCAGCGTTGAGGGGGGAAAGTCCTACAATGAGCAGTTCTTC.

This clone was seen repeatedly, ten times or more. This rearrangement joins TRBV6-4 to TRBJ2-1; 11 bases map to TRBD2. The CDR3 has 15 residues. The junction had 8 bases not matched to a gene; V was cut back by 6 bases and J by 7 bases. CDR1 and CDR2 (germline): MRHNA, SNTAGT. CDR3 protein: CASSPLAGALNEQFF. Here the CDR3 DNA reads TGTGCCAGCAGCCCACTAGCGGGAGCGTTGAATGAGCAGTTCTTC.

This clone was detected many times. The CDR3 DNA reads as TGTGCCAGCAGCCAAGGACAGGGGCGGTGGTTGGGTGGGCAGACCCAGTACTTC. Amino acids: CASSQGQGRWLGGQTQYF. The gene calls are TRBV11-2 and TRBJ2-5, with 9 nucleotides matching TRBD1. There are 18 residues in the CDR3. Trimming took 5 bases from V and 6 from J; bases not matched to a gene: 19. CDR1 is SGHAT, CDR2 FQNNGV, per germline.

The sample holds many counts of this clone. The chain links TRBV30 to TRBJ1-4, with D unresolved. The CDR3 has 13 residues. V gave up 2 bases and J gave up 3 bases, with 7 bases separating them. Germline V gives CDR1 GTSNPN, CDR2 SVGIG (reference sequence). The CDR3 DNA reads as TGTGCCTGGAGTTACCGAGCTAATGAAAAACTGTTTTTT. It yields the protein CAWSYRANEKLFF.

This clone showed up many times. The V call is TRBV11-2, the J call TRBJ2-7; weak D call: TRBD2 (7 bases). This CDR3 is 17 amino acids long. Germline CDR1 is SGHAT and CDR2 is FQNNGV. V lost 2 bases and J 6 bases, leaving 23 bases between the germline ends. The CDR3 sequence is CASSLRGGRLSEAEQYF. CDR3 DNA sequence: TGTGCCAGCAGCTTAAGGGGGGGAAGACTCTCCGAGGCCGAGCAGTACTTC.

This clone was detected many times. The chain uses TRBV10-3 and TRBJ2-5; 7 bases fit TRBD1. The DNA end is more similar to TRBJ2-7, so the J call may be wrong. Per germline, CDR1 ENHRY and CDR2 SYGVKD. The CDR3 has 15 residues. As DNA, the CDR3 is TGTGCCATCAGTGAGTCACGACAGGGTAAAGACGAGCAGTACTTC. This gives the protein CAISESRQGKDEQYF.

The sample holds many counts of this clone. The chain employs TRBV9 and TRBJ1-4, with TRBD1 identical over 7 bases. The V and J ends lost 3 bases and 0 bases, in that order; junction bases with no gene match: 2. CDR3 length equals 15 residues. Germline CDR1 SGDLS, CDR2 YYNGEE. The CDR3 sequence: CASSEGQATNEKLFF. The CDR3 nucleotides are TGTGCCAGCAGCGAAGGACAGGCAACTAATGAAAAACTGTTTTTT.

Many counts were recorded for this clone. The chain recombines TRBV4-1 with TRBJ2-1; 8 nucleotides match TRBD2. V dropped 8 bases and J dropped 7; count of bases not matched to a gene: 10. CDR1 and CDR2 (germline): MGHRA, YSYEKL. The CDR3 totals 14 residues. The CDR3 loop reads CASVGLGEDNEQFF. CDR3 sequence (DNA): TGCGCCAGCGTGGGACTAGGGGAGGATAATGAGCAGTTCTTC.

This clone has at least ten counts. CDR3 bases: TGTGCCAGCAGCTTAGGTCAGGGGTCCTATCAGCCCCAGCATTTT. Its translation: CASSLGQGSYQPQHF. The chain is built from TRBV7-2 and TRBJ1-5; TRBD1 might be the D (6 bases). The CDR3 covers 15 residues. The V and J ends lost 1 base and 5 bases respectively, with 12 bases between them. Germline loops: CDR1 SGHTA, CDR2 FQGNSA. Based on the CDR3 plus reference TRBV7-2 and TRBJ1-5, the full variable domain is GAGVSQSPSNKVTEKGKDVELRCDPISGHTALYWYRQSLGQGLEFLIYFQGNSAPDKSGLPSDRFSAERTGGSVSTLTIQRTQQEDSAVYLCASSLGQGSYQPQHFGDGTRLSIL.

In this sample, this clone turned up many times. This chain joins TRBV6-5 and TRBJ1-1; D is unresolved. Germline CDR1 MNHEY, CDR2 SVGAGI. This CDR3 is built from 13 residues. V was clipped by 6 bases and J by 3 bases, with 11 bases between them. For the CDR3, the DNA is TGTGCCAGCAGCCCCGACGGGGACACTGAAGCTTTCTTT. Protein: CASSPDGDTEAFF.

This clone was found many times. The chain recombines TRBV27 with TRBJ2-2, with 7 bases aligning to TRBD2. Germline values: CDR1 MNHEY, CDR2 SMNVEV (reference sequence). With 3 bases clipped from V and 6 bases from J, the junction kept 13 bases outside the gene matches. The length of the CDR3 is 17 residues. The CDR3 coding sequence is TGTGCCAGCAGTTTGGCGGGAGTGGAATGGGAGGCCGGGGAGCTGTTTTTT. This gives the protein CASSLAGVEWEAGELFF.

This clone was seen at least ten times. The rearrangement links TRBV19 to TRBJ2-7; D not resolved. CDR3 length: 14 residues. CDR1 LNHDA and CDR2 SQIVND come from the germline V gene (reference sequence). The V and J ends lost 0 bases and 6 bases respectively, with 12 bases between them. CDR3: CASSIDLFPIEQYF. As DNA, the CDR3 is TGTGCCAGTAGTATAGATCTATTCCCGATCGAGCAGTACTTC.

Many counts were recorded for this clone. The chain combines TRBV5-1 with TRBJ1-1; D gene uncertain. Deletions cut 1 base from V and 7 bases from J, with 5 bases between. CDR3 size: 11 residues. The germline CDR1 and CDR2 sequences are SGHRS and YFSETQ. The CDR3 DNA follows: TGCGCCAGCAGCTTGTCCGGTGAAGCTTTCTTT. Its protein is CASSLSGEAFF.

The J gene is TRBJ2-5, the V gene TRBV14; tentatively, D is TRBD2 (5 bases). The assigned J gene may be wrong: the sequence end matches TRBJ2-7 better. The CDR3 length is 15 residues. Per the germline V gene, CDR1 is SGHDN and CDR2 is FVKESK. CDR3 nucleotide sequence: TGTGCCAGCAGCCAAGTGGTCCGGGGTCGAGACGAGCAGTACTTC. Protein sequence: CASSQVVRGRDEQYF.

There are many counts of this clone. The chain carries TRBV28 and TRBJ1-2; D uncertain. The ends were cut back, 4 bases at V and 4 bases at J, with 16 bases in the middle. CDR1 and CDR2 from the germline V gene are MDHEN and SYDVKM. The length of the CDR3 is 15 residues. CDR3: CASSYPNRLSYGYTF. CDR3 DNA sequence: TGTGCCAGCAGTTATCCGAACCGCCTAAGCTATGGCTACACCTTC.

This clone came up many times. V is TRBV28 and J is TRBJ2-3, with TRBD1 as a possible D gene (6 bases). Germline CDR1 is MDHEN and CDR2 is SYDVKM. The CDR3 is made up of 14 amino acids. Between the trimmed V and J ends, which lost 7 bases and 1 base, there was a span of 12 bases. The CDR3 bases are TGTGCCAGCATCAACAACAGGGGCACAGATACGCAGTATTTT. This encodes CASINNRGTDTQYF. Variable domain in full (rest from reference TRBV28 and TRBJ2-3): DVKVTQSSRYLVKRTGEKVFLECVQDMDHENMFWYRQDPGLGLRLIYFSYDVKMKEKGDIPEGYSVSREKKERFSLILESASTNQTSMYLCASINNRGTDTQYFGPGTRLTVL.

Many counts were recorded for this clone. The chain has TRBV5-8 and TRBJ1-5, with 9 bases identical to TRBD1. The V segment lost 4 bases and the J segment 3 bases; nucleotides outside the gene matches: 8. In germline, CDR1 is SGHTS, CDR2 YDEGEE. CDR3 size: 16 residues. The CDR3: CASSVDGTGLNQPQHF. The CDR3 DNA is TGTGCCAGCAGCGTAGACGGGACAGGGCTCAATCAGCCCCAGCATTTT. Supplemented by reference TRBV5-8 and TRBJ1-5, the full variable domain reads EAGVTQSPTHLIKTRGQQATLRCSPISGHTSVYWYQQALGLGLQFLLWYDEGEERNRGNFPPRFSGRQFPNYSSELNVNALELEDSALYLCASSVDGTGLNQPQHFGDGTRLSIL.

This clone was observed at least ten times. The chain links TRBV27 to TRBJ2-7; TRBD2 is a possible D gene (6 bases). Germline V gene data show CDR1 as MNHEY and CDR2 as SMNVEV (reference sequence). Trimming took off 3 bases at V and 5 bases at J, with 14 bases between the two ends. The CDR3 is 14 amino acids. The CDR3: CASSFSAGIHEQYF. The CDR3 nucleotides read TGTGCCAGCAGTTTTTCGGCGGGGATACACGAGCAGTACTTC.

This clone has a count of ten or more. The chain employs TRBV5-6 and TRBJ2-3, with 13 positions matching TRBD2. Looked up from germline, CDR1 is SGHDT and CDR2 is YYEEEE. The CDR3 is 15 residues long. V lost 4 bases and J lost 4; bases outside the gene matches: 3. CDR3 loop: CASSNGLAGADTQYF. DNA of the CDR3: TGTGCCAGCAGCAACGGACTAGCGGGGGCAGATACGCAGTATTTT.

The table lists this clone with many counts. CDR3 in DNA: TGTGCCAGCAGTAACCGGGATACAGGGGTGACCGGGGAGCTGTTTTTT. It encodes CASSNRDTGVTGELFF. This chain uses TRBV28 with TRBJ2-2, with 7 bases matching TRBD1. J lost 5 bases, V lost 5 bases, and 11 bases had no gene match. CDR3 length: 16 residues. The germline CDR1 and CDR2 sequences are MDHEN and SYDVKM.

This clone was recorded many times. The J gene is TRBJ2-5, the V gene TRBV6-1; the D is unclear. Germline V gene sequence: CDR1 MNHNS, CDR2 SASEGT. The CDR3 covers 12 residues. V was clipped by 3 bases and J by 5 bases, with 7 bases between them. The CDR3 DNA follows: TGTGCCAGCAGTGAGTCCAGGGAGACCCAGTACTTC. Amino acid sequence: CASSESRETQYF.

This clone was recorded at least ten times. The chain uses TRBV6-5 and TRBJ1-1; unclear D gene. The V gene's germline CDR1 is MNHEY and CDR2 SVGAGI. This CDR3 contains 14 residues. Trimming stripped 4 bases from V and 1 base from J, with 10 bases between. The CDR3 sequence: CASSLEQRNTEAFF. CDR3 nucleotide sequence: TGTGCCAGCAGTTTGGAACAGAGGAACACTGAAGCTTTCTTT.

This clone appeared many times. The chain recombines TRBV28 with TRBJ1-6, with 7 bases that match TRBD1. The CDR3 loop spans 16 amino acids. Germline loops: CDR1 MDHEN, CDR2 SYDVKM. Trimming removed 3 bases from V and 10 bases from J; junction bases left unmatched: 12. The CDR3 loop is CASSFPRDRASSPLHF. The CDR3 nucleotides read TGTGCCAGCAGTTTCCCCCGGGACAGAGCCTCATCACCCCTCCACTTT.